This TCR beta chain was recorded in a study of T cell changes during pregnancy in multiple sclerosis (dated by TCRdb to the late 2010s). Some background on the complete study: In women with multiple sclerosis, the researchers looked at how the T cell repertoire shifted as pregnancy progressed.

Library generation was performed with the immunoSEQ multiplex PCR assay. TCRdb's version of the immuneACCESS table is confined to in-frame rearrangements and falls short of the full clone set. An unresolved V gene accounts for under half of the shortfall where checked; the remainder is of unknown origin. Here the sample has under 40,000 clones; about 92% occur a single time. The ten top clones hold about 0.42% of the sample. Based on the germline V gene (reference sequence), the CDR1 and CDR2 sequences are LNHNV and YYDKDF. V is shortened by 2 bases, J by 5 bases, and the region joining them spans 18 bases. The CDR3 sequence holds 16 residues, the cysteine and phenylalanine included. Only the CDR3 DNA stays, 48 bases, in frame from base 1. Comments on this clone: It lacks a known antigen. Within one base of it there is no much larger clone, and no base qualities were kept.

The source was CD4+ T cells from peripheral blood mononuclear cells, collected in the third trimester of pregnancy. The clonotype originates from a female donor in good health, enrolled as a control in a pregnancy study. The chain links TRBV15 with TRBJ1-1; no D gene is confidently identified. The DNA sequence reads TGTGCCACCAGCAGACAGATTACATTCCGGGAGACTGAAGCTTTCTTT. This yields the protein CATSRQITFRETEAFF.